This T cell receptor (beta chain) was retrieved from a study of shared clonotypes between healthy human individuals. As for the study in general: Three plates each covered CD4 naive and memory; CD8 naive two, CD8 memory one.

Turning to this clone: The antigen remains undetermined.

Positively selected for CCR7, the CD45RO-negative cells used as naive CD8 cells excluded terminally differentiated effector memory CD45RA+ cells. Everyone who donated was a Caucasian adult who lived in Nashville, Tennessee. The study, taken as a whole, reports: The researchers took only blood, and tissue repertoires probably look different.

The data were produced by immunoSEQ multiplex PCR, yet TCRdb's version contains in-frame clones alone and is incomplete. Of 800,000 or so clones listed, around 96% are singletons. The sample consisted of naive CD8+ T cells sorted from blood. The receptor comes from a man younger than 40 in good health.

The CDR3 DNA follows: TGCAGCGTCCGTGACAGGGTCACTGAAGCTTTCTTT. It is translated as CSVRDRVTEAFF. This chain links TRBV29-1 with TRBJ1-1; TRBD1 aligns across 7 bases. The germline V gene has CDR1 SQVTM and CDR2 ANQGSEA. The CDR3 has 12 amino acids. V shed 6 bases, J shed 4 bases, and the junction held 5 bases outside the gene matches.